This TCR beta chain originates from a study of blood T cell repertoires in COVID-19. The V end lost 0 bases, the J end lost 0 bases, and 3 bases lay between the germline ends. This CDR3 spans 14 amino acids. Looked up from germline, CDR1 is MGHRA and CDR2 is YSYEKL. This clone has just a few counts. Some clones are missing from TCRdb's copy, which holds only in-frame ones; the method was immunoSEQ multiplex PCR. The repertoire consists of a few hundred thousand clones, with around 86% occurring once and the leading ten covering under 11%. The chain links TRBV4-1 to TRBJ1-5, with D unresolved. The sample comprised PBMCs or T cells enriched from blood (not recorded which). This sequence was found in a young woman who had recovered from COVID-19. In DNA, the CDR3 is TGCGCCAGCAGCCAAGAATATAGCAATCAGCCCCAGCATTTT. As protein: CASSQEYSNQPQHF.